The 20 T cell receptor beta chains given below trace back to one sample, sequenced in a study of CXCR3-negative and CXCR3-positive naive CD8 T cells. Preparation of TRB cDNA libraries relied on 5' RACE carrying UMI labels. TCRdb reprocessed the 5' RACE reads and reports one entry per CDR3 protein, with no DNA. The ten most abundant clones cover 0.25% to 0.35% of a sample with 100,000 to 150,000 distinct CDR3 sequences. The specimen was naive CXCR3- CD8+ T cells from blood. The subset here: CD45RO-CCR7+CD27+CD95- naive CD8+ T cells lacking CXCR3 (TNR3-). Receptor source: a human donor in good health. Some clones in this sample may be carry-over from other donors' samples.

The chain joins TRBV29-1 to TRBJ2-7. CDR1 and CDR2 (germline): SQVTM, ANQGSEA. The CDR3 length is 12 residues. The CDR3 sequence: CSVEDIGYEQYF.

The gene calls are TRBV7-6 and TRBJ1-2; TCRdb picks TRBD1, but there is no DNA to check that call. The V gene's germline CDR1 is SGHVS and CDR2 FNYEAQ. The CDR3 length is 15 residues. This CDR3 is CASSLGPGTDYGYTF.

The chain combines TRBV29-1 with TRBJ2-5; the D gene TCRdb calls, TRBD1, cannot be checked with no DNA. This CDR3 comprises 14 residues. Germline V gene lookup returns CDR1 SQVTM and CDR2 ANQGSEA. CDR3 residues: CSVELRDSQETQYF.

The chain carries TRBV11-2 and TRBJ2-7; with no DNA, the TCRdb D assignment of TRBD1 cannot be verified. The CDR3 loop spans 14 amino acids. Germline values: CDR1 SGHAT, CDR2 FQNNGV. The CDR3 protein is CASSFVQGAGEQYF.

This chain uses TRBV5-1 with TRBJ2-7; checking the TCRdb D call of TRBD2 is not possible without DNA. Germline V CDR1 and CDR2: SGHRS, YFSETQ. This CDR3 comprises 14 residues. The CDR3 loop is CASSLETTSYEQYF.

This chain uses TRBV7-8 with TRBJ1-4. Looked up from germline, CDR1 is SGHVS and CDR2 is FQNEAQ. CDR3 size: 14 residues. The CDR3 protein is CASSPSIINEKLFF. Full variable domain (outside the CDR3, taken from reference TRBV7-8 and TRBJ1-4): GAGVSQSPRYKVAKRGQDVALRCDPISGHVSLFWYQQALGQGPEFLTYFQNEAQLDKSGLPSDRFFAERPEGSVSTLKIQRTQQEDSAVYLCASSPSIINEKLFFGSGTQLSVL.

V and J are TRBV7-2 and TRBJ2-1; TCRdb gives TRBD1 as the D gene, but with no DNA this cannot be confirmed. This CDR3 is 15 amino acids long. Germline V lookup: CDR1 SGHTA, CDR2 FQGNSA. The CDR3 loop is CASSLGLGVYNEQFF.

The chain carries TRBV28 and TRBJ2-7; TCRdb lists TRBD1, though no DNA is available to test this call. This CDR3 has 14 amino acids. In germline, CDR1 is MDHEN, CDR2 SYDVKM. CDR3 region: CASSLVGQSYEQYF.

V gene TRBV7-9 combines with J gene TRBJ2-7. Germline V lookup: CDR1 SEHNR, CDR2 FQNEAQ (reference sequence). The CDR3 is 14 residues long. The CDR3 reads CASSLVSASYEQYF.

The chain uses TRBV6-5 and TRBJ1-2. The CDR3 has 11 amino acids. Germline values: CDR1 MNHEY, CDR2 SVGAGI. The CDR3 loop reads CASSYNYGYTF.

CDR3 protein: CASSQARGRYDTEELFF. The rearrangement links TRBV4-2 to TRBJ2-2; the D gene TCRdb calls, TRBD2, cannot be checked with no DNA. Germline V gene sequence: CDR1 LGHNA, CDR2 YNFKEQ. The CDR3 is 17 amino acids.

V and J are TRBV3-1 and TRBJ2-2. CDR1 and CDR2 from the germline V gene are LGHDT and YNNKEL (reference sequence). The CDR3 loop spans 16 amino acids. The CDR3 reads CASSQVDGLNTGELFF.

The genes are TRBV14 and TRBJ2-3; TCRdb reports TRBD2, a call that lacks DNA to check it against. This CDR3 spans 16 amino acids. CDR1 and CDR2 (germline): SGHDN, FVKESK. The CDR3 here is CASSPETSRPFRTQYF.

The chain joins TRBV5-1 to TRBJ2-7. The CDR3 runs 11 residues. From germline, CDR1 is SGHRS and CDR2 YFSETQ. This CDR3 reads CASTGPREQYF.

This chain links TRBV28 with TRBJ2-3; TCRdb calls TRBD2, which cannot be checked without DNA. Germline lookup yields CDR1 MDHEN and CDR2 SYDVKM. The CDR3 loop spans 17 amino acids. The CDR3 here is CASSPSGLADYTDTQYF. Full variable domain (rest looked up from reference TRBV28 and TRBJ2-3): DVKVTQSSRYLVKRTGEKVFLECVQDMDHENMFWYRQDPGLGLRLIYFSYDVKMKEKGDIPEGYSVSREKKERFSLILESASTNQTSMYLCASSPSGLADYTDTQYFGPGTRLTVL.

The chain carries TRBV9 and TRBJ2-5; TCRdb proposes TRBD2, but this gene call is untestable without DNA. The CDR3 runs 15 residues. Germline CDR1 reads SGDLS; CDR2 reads YYNGEE. The chain's CDR3 is CASSVDEREGETQYF.

This rearrangement joins TRBV18 to TRBJ2-7. CDR3 length equals 14 residues. Germline V CDR1 and CDR2: KGHSH, LQKENI. CDR3 sequence: CASSLPDLSYEQYF.

This CDR3 is CASSLVQASNQPQHF. The genes are TRBV7-8 and TRBJ1-5. CDR3 length equals 15 residues. Per germline, CDR1 SGHVS and CDR2 FQNEAQ.

J is TRBJ2-1 and V is TRBV5-4; with no DNA, the TCRdb D assignment of TRBD1 cannot be verified. This CDR3 is 12 amino acids long. The germline gives CDR1 SGHNT, CDR2 YYREEE (reference sequence). CDR3 sequence: CAILSGINEQFF.

This chain uses TRBV6-5 with TRBJ2-7; TCRdb selects TRBD1, and the lack of DNA leaves this call unchecked. This CDR3 has 17 residues. CDR1 and CDR2 (germline): MNHEY, SVGAGI. This chain's CDR3 is CASSYSNRPGQLYEQYF.